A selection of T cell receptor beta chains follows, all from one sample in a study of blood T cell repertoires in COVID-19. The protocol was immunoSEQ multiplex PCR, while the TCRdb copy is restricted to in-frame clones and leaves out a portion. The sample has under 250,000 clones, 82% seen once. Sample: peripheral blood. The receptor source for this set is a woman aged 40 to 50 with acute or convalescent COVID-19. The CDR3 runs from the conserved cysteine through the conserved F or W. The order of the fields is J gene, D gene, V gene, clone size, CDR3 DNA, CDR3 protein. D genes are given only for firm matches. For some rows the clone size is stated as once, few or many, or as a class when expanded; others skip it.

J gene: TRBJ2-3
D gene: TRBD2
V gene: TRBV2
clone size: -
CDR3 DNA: TGTGCCAGCTCTAGCGGGATTCCCTTAGGCACAGATACGCAGTATTTT
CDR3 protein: CASSSGIPLGTDTQYF

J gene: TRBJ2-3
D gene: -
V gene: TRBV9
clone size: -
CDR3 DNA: TGTGCCAGCAGCTCAAACATTTTTATCCCGGATACGCAGTATTTT
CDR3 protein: CASSSNIFIPDTQYF

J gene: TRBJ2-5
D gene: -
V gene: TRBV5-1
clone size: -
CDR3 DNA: TGCGCCAGCAGCGTCGGAGGGGAAGAGACCCAGTACTTC
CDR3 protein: CASSVGGEETQYF

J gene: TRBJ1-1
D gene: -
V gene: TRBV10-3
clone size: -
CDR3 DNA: TGTGCCATCAGTGATGGGGGCGCCTACACTGAAGCTTTCTTT
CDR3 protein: CAISDGGAYTEAFF

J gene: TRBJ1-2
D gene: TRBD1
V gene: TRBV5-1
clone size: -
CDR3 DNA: TGCGCCAGCAGCTTGGACAGGGGTGGATATGGCTACACCTTC
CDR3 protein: CASSLDRGGYGYTF

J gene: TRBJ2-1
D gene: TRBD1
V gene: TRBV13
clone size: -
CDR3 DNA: TGTGCCAGCAGCCCAAGGACAGGGCTCAATGAGCAGTTCTTC
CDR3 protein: CASSPRTGLNEQFF

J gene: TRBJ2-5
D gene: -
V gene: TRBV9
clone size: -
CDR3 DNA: TGTGCCAGCAGCAAGGACTGGCAAGAGACCCAGTACTTC
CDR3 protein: CASSKDWQETQYF

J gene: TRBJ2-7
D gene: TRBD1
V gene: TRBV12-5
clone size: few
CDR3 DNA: TGTGCTAGTGGTTTGCCCCGGGACAGGGGGAAAGGCGAGCAGTACTTC
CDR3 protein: CASGLPRDRGKGEQYF

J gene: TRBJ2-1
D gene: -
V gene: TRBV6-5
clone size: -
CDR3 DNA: TGTGCCAGCAGTCCCCTTAATGAGCAGTTCTTC
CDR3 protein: CASSPLNEQFF

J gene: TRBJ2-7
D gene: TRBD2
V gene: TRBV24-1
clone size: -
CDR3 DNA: TGTGCCACCAGTACAGCTAGCGGCTCCTACGAGCAGTACTTC
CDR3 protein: CATSTASGSYEQYF

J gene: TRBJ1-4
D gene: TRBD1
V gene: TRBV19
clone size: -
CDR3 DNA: TGTGCCAGTAGTTTACGACAGGGGGCAGGTGAAAAACTGTTTTTT
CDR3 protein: CASSLRQGAGEKLFF

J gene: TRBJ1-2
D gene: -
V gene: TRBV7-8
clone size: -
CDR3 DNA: TGTGCCATTCTCGTCGGGGGCTATGGCTACACCTTC
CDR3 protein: CAILVGGYGYTF

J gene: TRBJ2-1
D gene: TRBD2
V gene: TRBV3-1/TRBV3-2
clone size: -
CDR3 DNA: TGTGCCAGCAGCCAAGAATGGATCGGGGGGGAATGGAATGAGCAGTTCTTC
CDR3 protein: CASSQEWIGGEWNEQFF

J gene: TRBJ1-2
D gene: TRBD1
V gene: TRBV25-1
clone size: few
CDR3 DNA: TGTGCCAGCGGGATTCCGGGACAGATTGGCTACACCTTC
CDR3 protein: CASGIPGQIGYTF

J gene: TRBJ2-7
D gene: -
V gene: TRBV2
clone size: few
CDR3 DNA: TGTGCCAGCAGACCAGGACAGATTGGCGAGCAGTACTTC
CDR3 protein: CASRPGQIGEQYF

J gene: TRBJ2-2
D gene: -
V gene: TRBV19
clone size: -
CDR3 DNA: TGTGCCAGTAAGGTTATGGACAGCCAGAGCGGGGAGCTGTTTTTT
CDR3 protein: CASKVMDSQSGELFF

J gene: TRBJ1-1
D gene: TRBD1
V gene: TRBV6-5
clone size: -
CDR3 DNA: TGTGCCAGCGCTAGGACAGGGGAGAACACTGAAGCTTTCTTT
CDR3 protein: CASARTGENTEAFF

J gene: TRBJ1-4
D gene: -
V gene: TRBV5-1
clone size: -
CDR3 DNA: TGCGCCAGCAGGAAAGGATTGTCCGAGGCGGGGGAAAAACTGTTTTTT
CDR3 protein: CASRKGLSEAGEKLFF

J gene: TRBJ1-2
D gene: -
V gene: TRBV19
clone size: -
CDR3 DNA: TGTGCCAGTAGCGTTCCCGGTGTGGCGGCGCGACATGGCTACACCTTC
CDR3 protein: CASSVPGVAARHGYTF

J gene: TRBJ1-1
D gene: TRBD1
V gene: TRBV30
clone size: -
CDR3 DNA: TGTGCCTGGGGGACAGGGGGTACAGCTGAAGCTTTCTTT
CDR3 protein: CAWGTGGTAEAFF

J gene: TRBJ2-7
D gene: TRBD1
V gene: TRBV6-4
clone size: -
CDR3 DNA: TGTGCCAGCAGTGTTACCTCCGGGACAGGGGTTCCCTACGAGCAGTACTTC
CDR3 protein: CASSVTSGTGVPYEQYF

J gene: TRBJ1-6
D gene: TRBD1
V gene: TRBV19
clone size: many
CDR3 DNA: TGTGCCAGTAGTATGAGCAACAGGGGAGCCTATAATTCACCCCTCCACTTT
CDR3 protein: CASSMSNRGAYNSPLHF

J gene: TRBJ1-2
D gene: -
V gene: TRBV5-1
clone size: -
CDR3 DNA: TGCGCCAGCAGCTTTACAGATGGCAACTATGGCTACACCTTC
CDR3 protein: CASSFTDGNYGYTF

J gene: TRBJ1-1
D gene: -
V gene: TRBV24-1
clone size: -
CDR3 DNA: TGTGCCACCAGTGATTTCGACGGGGGGGCGGACACTGAAGCTTTCTTT
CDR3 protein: CATSDFDGGADTEAFF

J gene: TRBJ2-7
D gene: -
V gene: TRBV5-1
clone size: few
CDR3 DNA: TGCGCCAGCAGTTCGCTTGGCGGGGTCAACGAGCAGTACTTC
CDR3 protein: CASSSLGGVNEQYF

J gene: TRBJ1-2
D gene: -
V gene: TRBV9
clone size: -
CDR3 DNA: TGTGCCAGCAGCGTAGAGACGGGGGGCGCGTATGGCTACACCTTC
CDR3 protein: CASSVETGGAYGYTF

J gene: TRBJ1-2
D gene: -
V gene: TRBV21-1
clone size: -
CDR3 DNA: TGTGCCAGCAGCACCTCGGAACTGCGGAACTATGGCTACACCTTC
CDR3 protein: CASSTSELRNYGYTF

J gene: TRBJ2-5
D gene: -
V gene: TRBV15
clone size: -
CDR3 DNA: TGTGCCACCAGCAACGCCCGGGAGTTACGGGGAGAGACCCAGTACTTC
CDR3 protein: CATSNARELRGETQYF

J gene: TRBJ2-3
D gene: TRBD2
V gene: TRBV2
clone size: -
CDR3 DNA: TGTGCCAGCAGTGAATCTGTGGGACTAGATGGTGATACGCAGTATTTT
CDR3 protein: CASSESVGLDGDTQYF

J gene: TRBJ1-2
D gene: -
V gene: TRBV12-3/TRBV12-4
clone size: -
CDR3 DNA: TGTGCCAGCAGCCAGGGGTTTAACTATGGCTACACCTTC
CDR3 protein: CASSQGFNYGYTF

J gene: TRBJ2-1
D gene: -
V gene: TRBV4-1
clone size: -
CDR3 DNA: TGCGCCAGCAGCCAAGAAGGCGGATACAATGAGCAGTTCTTC
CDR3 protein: CASSQEGGYNEQFF

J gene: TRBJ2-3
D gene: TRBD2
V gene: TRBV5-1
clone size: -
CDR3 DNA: TGCGCCAGCAGCTTAGCGGGGGGTGCAGATACGCAGTATTTT
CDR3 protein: CASSLAGGADTQYF

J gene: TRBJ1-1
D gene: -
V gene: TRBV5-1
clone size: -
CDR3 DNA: TGCGCCAGCAGCTTACTACAGGGTCAGAACACTGAAGCTTTCTTT
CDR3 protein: CASSLLQGQNTEAFF

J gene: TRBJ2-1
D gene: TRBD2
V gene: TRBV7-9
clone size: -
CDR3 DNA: TGTGCCAGCAGCTTTGAGACTAGCGGGAGTTCAGTCCATGAGCAGTTCTTC
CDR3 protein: CASSFETSGSSVHEQFF

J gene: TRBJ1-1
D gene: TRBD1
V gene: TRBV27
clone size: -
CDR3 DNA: TGTGCCAGCAGTAGGGGGCTATCTGAAGCTTTCTTT
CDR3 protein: CASSRGLSEAFF

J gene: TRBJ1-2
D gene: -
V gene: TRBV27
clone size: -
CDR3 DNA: TGTGCCAGCAGTCGATCTGGGCCGCTGGGGGGGCATGGCTACACCTTC
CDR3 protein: CASSRSGPLGGHGYTF

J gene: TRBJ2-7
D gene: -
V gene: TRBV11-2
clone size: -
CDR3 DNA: TGTGCCAGCAGCTTAGATTCAGGGCTCGAGCAGTACTTC
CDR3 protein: CASSLDSGLEQYF

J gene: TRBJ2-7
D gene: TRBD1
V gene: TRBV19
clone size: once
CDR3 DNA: TGTGCCAGTAGTATAGAACAGGGGATCGAGCAGTACTTC
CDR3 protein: CASSIEQGIEQYF

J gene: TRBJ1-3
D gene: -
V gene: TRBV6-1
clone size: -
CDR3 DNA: TGTGCCAGCAGTGAAGCCACAGGCTCTGGAAACACCATATATTTT
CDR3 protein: CASSEATGSGNTIYF

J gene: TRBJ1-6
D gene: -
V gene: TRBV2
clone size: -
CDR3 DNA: TGTGCCAGCAATTGGGCGGGGGCGGATTCACCCCTCCACTTT
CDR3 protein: CASNWAGADSPLHF

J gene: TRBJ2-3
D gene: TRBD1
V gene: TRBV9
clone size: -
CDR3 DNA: TGTGCCAGCAGCGCTGGGTTGGGACAGGGAACCACAGATACGCAGTATTTT
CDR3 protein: CASSAGLGQGTTDTQYF

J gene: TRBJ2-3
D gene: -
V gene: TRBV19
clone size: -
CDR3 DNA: TGTGCCAGTAGTGTCAGGGGAGATACGCAGTATTTT
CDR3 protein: CASSVRGDTQYF

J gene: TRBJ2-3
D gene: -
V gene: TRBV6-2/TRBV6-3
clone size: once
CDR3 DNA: TGTGCCAGCAGTATCCGTACTAGTTCCTCAGGAGATACGCAGTATTTT
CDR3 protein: CASSIRTSSSGDTQYF

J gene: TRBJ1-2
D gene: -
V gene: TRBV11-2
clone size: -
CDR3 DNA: TGTGCCAGCAGCTTAGAGATGGGGGCAAACTATGGCTACACCTTC
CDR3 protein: CASSLEMGANYGYTF

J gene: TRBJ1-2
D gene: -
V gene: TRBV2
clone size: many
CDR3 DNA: TGTGCCAGCAGTGTTAGTCAGGGTTCTTATGGCTACACCTTC
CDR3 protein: CASSVSQGSYGYTF

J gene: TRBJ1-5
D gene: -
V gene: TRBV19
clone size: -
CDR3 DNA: TGTGCCAGTAGTATTGTACAGGGCCATCAGCCCCAGCATTTT
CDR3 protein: CASSIVQGHQPQHF

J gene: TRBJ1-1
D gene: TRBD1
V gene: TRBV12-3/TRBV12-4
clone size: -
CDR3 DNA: TGTGCCAGCAGGCGACAGGGAGACACTGAAGCTTTCTTT
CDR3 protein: CASRRQGDTEAFF